The present T cell receptor beta chain was sequenced within a study of T cells after yellow fever vaccination (dated by TCRdb to the late 2010s). As for the study more broadly: The SMART-Seq v4 Ultra Low Input RNA kit was used to prepare libraries from fractions with low cell numbers. To follow T-cell clones before and after both primary and booster YFV17D yellow fever vaccination, bulk TCR alpha and beta repertoires underwent longitudinal sequencing. Two healthy male donors, one aged 18 to 30 and one aged 30 to 40 years, were included in the cohort. Blood was collected at multiple timepoints before and after primary and secondary immunization, and bulk PBMC replicates and cell subsets were isolated.

Findings and caveats that apply to the study as a whole: A small share of clonotypes was detected in both CD4 and CD8 compartments, with the overlap likely arising from convergent recombination. After the booster, most clones that had expanded after primary vaccination were detected again (over 95% of CD4 and around 88% of CD8), suggesting broad maintenance of memory. Because the study included only a couple of donors, the extent to which the findings can be generalized is limited. Compared with the primary T-cell response, the secondary T-cell response was faster but weaker, reaching its peak on day 5 rather than on day 15. Computational filtering was required because FACS-sorted repertoires could contain abundant contaminating clonotypes from the bulk population.

The run used an Illumina NovaSeq 6000. Synthesis of TCR cDNA relied on 5'RACE template switching, a step that introduced a universal primer site along with unique molecular identifiers. Priming for cDNA synthesis came from both the TCR alpha and TCR beta constant segments. Library amplification involved two PCR steps, and the second step added sample barcodes and sequencing adapters. Sequencing of the libraries was done on either Illumina HiSeq 2500 (2x100 bp) or NovaSeq (2x150 bp). The published analysis was carried out like this. Reads were demultiplexed and collapsed into UMI consensus sequences with MIGEC, and V(D)J alignment was performed with MiXCR. Using edgeR on replicate PBMC samples, clonotypes were called vaccine-responding if FDR was below 0.01 and the log2 fold change was above 5 up to day 15. CD4 or CD8 identity was assigned to each bulk clonotype according to whether the clonotype was present at higher abundance in the sequenced CD4 repertoire or the sequenced CD8 repertoire. TCRdb reprocessing: public reads trimmed at Q25 with fastp, clones called with MiXCR, in-frame beta chains kept. Entries are consolidated by CDR3 protein sequence, retaining the most common genes and DNA. Clone size and V and J calls follow TCRdb, not the original study. This sample gives some 350,000 distinct CDR3 sequences in total; approximately 4% of them show up just once. The ten largest clones add up to 20% to 25% of the sample.

CDR1 and CDR2 are read off the germline V gene as SGHTA and FQGNSA. V and J are trimmed by 5 bases and 4 bases, and the gene matches miss 12 bases of the junction. The CDR3 measures 16 amino acids from cysteine to valine. Only the CDR3 DNA stays, 48 bases, in frame from base 1. This clonotype has more than one count but fewer than ten. Its binding antigen is unknown. It has no much larger one-base neighbor in the sample; base qualities were not kept. According to the study, the label for this sample's treatment or condition signals: live attenuated yellow fever vaccine strain. At each blood-draw timepoint, two biological replicates of bulk PBMCs were collected. PBMCs were isolated from peripheral blood using a standard Ficoll-Paque protocol. TriZol was used to extract RNA from bulk PBMCs, CD4 and CD8 fractions, and dextramer-positive and dextramer-negative fractions.

The specimen was PBMCs, collected 5 days after the yellow fever booster vaccination. The V and J segments used are TRBV7-2 and TRBJ2-7, with TRBD1 matching 9 junction bases. The sequence was collected from a man aged 18 to 29 who received the YFV17D yellow fever vaccine. The DNA sequence is given as TGTGCCAGCAGCAACAATCCGGGACAGGGTCTATACGAGCAGTACGTC. The resulting protein is CASSNNPGQGLYEQYV.